The source of this TCR beta chain is a study of graft-versus-host responses after intestinal transplantation. In regard to this clone: The antigen remains undetermined.

TCRdb keeps only in-frame clones here, not all; method: immunoSEQ multiplex PCR. Of 90,000 to 130,000 clones listed, just over 90% were seen once; the top ten hold 0.23%. Broader study findings: Maximum circulating GvH clone levels tracked with early post-transplant HvG decreases.

This CDR3 region has 16 residues. The germline V gene has CDR1 LNHDA and CDR2 SQIVND (reference sequence). Trimming took 7 bases from V and 3 from J, leaving 18 bases between them. J is TRBJ1-4 and V is TRBV19, with D unclear. The sequencing used unstimulated CD4+ T cells sorted from spleen or lymph node cells, collected before transplant. The receptor comes from a human donor who was the organ donor for an intestinal transplant. CDR3 nucleotide sequence: TGTGCCAGTATGGACGGCACAGCTAGGGCTAATGAAAAACTGTTTTTT. Protein product: CASMDGTARANEKLFF.